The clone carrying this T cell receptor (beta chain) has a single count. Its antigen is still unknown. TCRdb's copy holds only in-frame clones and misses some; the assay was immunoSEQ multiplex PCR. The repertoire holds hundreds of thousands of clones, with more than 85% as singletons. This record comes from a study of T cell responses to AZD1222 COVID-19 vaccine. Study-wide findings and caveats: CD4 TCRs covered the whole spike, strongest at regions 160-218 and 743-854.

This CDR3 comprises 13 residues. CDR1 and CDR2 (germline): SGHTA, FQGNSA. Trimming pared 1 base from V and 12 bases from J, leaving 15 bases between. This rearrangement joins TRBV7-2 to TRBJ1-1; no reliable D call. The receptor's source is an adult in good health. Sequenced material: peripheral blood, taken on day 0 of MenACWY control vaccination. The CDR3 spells CASSLEGGRRPFF. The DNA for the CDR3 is TGTGCCAGCAGCTTAGAAGGAGGCAGACGACCTTTCTTT.